This entry features one T cell receptor beta chain sequence. A read error may explain this, as a much larger clone is one base away. Sequencing was performed with immunoSEQ multiplex PCR; in TCRdb, only in-frame clones are kept and a portion is missing. Among about 210,000 clones listed, about four fifths were seen once. These data originate in a study of blood T cell repertoires in COVID-19. Sequences were obtained from peripheral blood. The receptor comes from a woman between 45 and 60 years old with acute or convalescent COVID-19.

The CDR3 protein is CASSFAGNGYTF. CDR3 DNA: TGTGCCAGCAGCTTCGCAGGGAATGGCTACACCTTC. The chain recombines TRBV5-8 with TRBJ1-2; D is perhaps TRBD1 (5 bases). Trimming pared 2 bases from V and 6 bases from J, leaving 8 bases between. The germline gives CDR1 SGHTS, CDR2 YDEGEE. The CDR3 runs 12 residues.